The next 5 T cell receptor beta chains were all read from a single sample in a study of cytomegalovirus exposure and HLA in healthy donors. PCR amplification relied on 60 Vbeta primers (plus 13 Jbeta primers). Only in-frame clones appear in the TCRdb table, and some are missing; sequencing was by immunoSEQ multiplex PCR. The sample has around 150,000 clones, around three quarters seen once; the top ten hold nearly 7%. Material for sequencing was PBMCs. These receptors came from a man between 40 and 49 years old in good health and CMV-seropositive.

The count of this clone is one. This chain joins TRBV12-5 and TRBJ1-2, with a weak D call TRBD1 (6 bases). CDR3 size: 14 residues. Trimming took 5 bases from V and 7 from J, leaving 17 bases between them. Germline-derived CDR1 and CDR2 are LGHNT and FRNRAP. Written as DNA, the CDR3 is TGTGCTAGTGGTAGGGGGACGGGCACCCGTGGCTACACCTTC. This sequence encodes CASGRGTGTRGYTF.

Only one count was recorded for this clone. For the CDR3, the DNA is TGTGCCAGCAGTTTAGCGGGGGCCGGGTACGAGCAGTACTTC. It encodes CASSLAGAGYEQYF. The chain recombines TRBV28 with TRBJ2-7, with TRBD2 as a possible D gene (7 bases). The CDR3 totals 14 residues. Trimming cost V 2 bases and J 4 bases, with 12 bases left between them. Germline V gene sequence: CDR1 MDHEN, CDR2 SYDVKM.

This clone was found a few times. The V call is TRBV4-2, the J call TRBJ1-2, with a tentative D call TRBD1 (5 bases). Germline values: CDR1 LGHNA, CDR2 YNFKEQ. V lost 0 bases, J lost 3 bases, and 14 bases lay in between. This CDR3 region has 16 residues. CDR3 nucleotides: TGTGCCAGCAGCCAAGAATGGATCCGGGGGGACTATGGCTACACCTTC. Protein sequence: CASSQEWIRGDYGYTF.

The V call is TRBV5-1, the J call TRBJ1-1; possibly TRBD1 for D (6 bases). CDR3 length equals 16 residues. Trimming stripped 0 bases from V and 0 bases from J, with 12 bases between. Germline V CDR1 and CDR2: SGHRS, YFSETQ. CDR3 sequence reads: CASSLVSGALNTEAFF. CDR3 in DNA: TGCGCCAGCAGCTTGGTTTCAGGGGCCCTGAACACTGAAGCTTTCTTT. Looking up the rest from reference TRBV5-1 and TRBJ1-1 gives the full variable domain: KAGVTQTPRYLIKTRGQQVTLSCSPISGHRSVSWYQQTPGQGLQFLFEYFSETQRNKGNFPGRFSGRQFSNSRSEMNVSTLELGDSALYLCASSLVSGALNTEAFFGQGTRLTVV.

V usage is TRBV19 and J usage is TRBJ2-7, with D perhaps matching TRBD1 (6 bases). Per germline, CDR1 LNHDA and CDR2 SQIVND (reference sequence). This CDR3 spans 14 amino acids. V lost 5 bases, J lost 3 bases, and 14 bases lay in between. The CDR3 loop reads CASSRSHRDYEQYF. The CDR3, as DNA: TGTGCCAGTAGTCGATCCCACAGGGACTACGAGCAGTACTTC.